Below are 4 T cell receptor beta chains sequenced from a single sample in a study of graft-versus-host responses after intestinal transplantation. The data were produced by immunoSEQ multiplex PCR, yet TCRdb's version contains in-frame clones alone and is incomplete. The profile shows around 78,000 clones, around 86% of them singletons. What these receptors recognize is not known. The sequenced sample was unstimulated CD8+ T cells sorted from spleen or lymph node cells, obtained before transplant. All receptors derive from a human donor who was the organ donor for an intestinal transplant.

The gene calls are TRBV19 and TRBJ1-4; 9 positions agree with TRBD1. Germline trimming cut 5 bases from V and 8 bases from J; bases unmatched to any gene: 9. Germline V CDR1 and CDR2: LNHDA, SQIVND (reference sequence). The CDR3 consists of 15 residues. The CDR3 DNA reads as TGTGCCAGTAGTCCTTCCGGGACAGGGATCGAAAAACTGTTTTTT. Its translation is CASSPSGTGIEKLFF.

This clone was seen only once. The chain uses TRBV2 and TRBJ1-1; D is unresolved. The CDR3 contains 10 residues. V lost 7 bases, J lost 8 bases, and 8 bases lay in between. CDR1 SNHLY and CDR2 FYNNEI come from the germline V gene. In DNA, the CDR3 is TGTGCCAGCAATGGCGGGGAAGCTTTCTTT. Translation gives CASNGGEAFF.

This clone was counted between two and nine times. The chain couples TRBV7-9 to TRBJ1-6; D uncertain. Germline CDR1 SEHNR, CDR2 FQNEAQ (reference sequence). This CDR3 comprises 11 residues. With 1 base removed from V and 10 bases from J, the gap between germline ends came to 2 bases. DNA of the CDR3: TGTGCCAGCAGCTTAGGGTCACCCCTCCACTTT. Translating gives CASSLGSPLHF.

The chain has TRBV28 and TRBJ2-1; D perhaps matches TRBD2 (5 bases). The germline V and J ends were trimmed by 2 bases and 2 bases, with 19 bases remaining between them. Germline V CDR1 and CDR2: MDHEN, SYDVKM. The CDR3 has 18 amino acids. For the CDR3, the DNA is TGTGCCAGCAGTTTAATATTTCTCGGGGTGAGAACCTACAATGAGCAGTTCTTC. It yields the protein CASSLIFLGVRTYNEQFF. Full variable domain (remainder filled in from reference TRBV28 and TRBJ2-1): DVKVTQSSRYLVKRTGEKVFLECVQDMDHENMFWYRQDPGLGLRLIYFSYDVKMKEKGDIPEGYSVSREKKERFSLILESASTNQTSMYLCASSLIFLGVRTYNEQFFGPGTRLTVL.